This TCR beta chain comes out of a study of blood T cell repertoires in COVID-19. The wider study: Researchers got acute and convalescent COVID-19 samples from the United States, Italy and Spain.

In the original analysis: For nucleated cells, counts were estimated from reference gene primer amplification. Measured with immunoSEQ multiplex PCR; TCRdb has only the in-frame clones, and not every one. For V, J and clone size, that table is used; D and trimming come from the DNA. Altogether about 150,000 clones are present, 91% being singletons, with the ten largest covering 0.5% to 0.55%. This clone was detected only once. V shed 9 bases and J 7 bases; nucleotides not matched to a gene: 9. Germline V CDR1 and CDR2: LNHDA, SQIVND (reference sequence). The CDR3 sequence is 13 residues long. This receptor was identified in a man aged 50 or older with acute or convalescent COVID-19. The V and J genes are TRBV19 and TRBJ2-1, with 7 bases that match TRBD1. Input material: peripheral blood. The CDR3 sequence is CASQKTGSNEQFF. The CDR3 DNA sequence: TGTGCCAGCCAAAAGACAGGGTCGAATGAGCAGTTCTTC.